The rows below give T cell receptor beta chains drawn from one sample of a study of T cells in Graves' hyperthyroidism and ophthalmopathy. TCRdb independently ran MiXCR on the multiplex PCR reads; one entry per CDR3 protein. The table shows 400,000 to 550,000 distinct CDR3 sequences, with roughly 14% occurring only once. The sequenced material came from blood. The receptors were gathered from a woman aged 18 to 35 with Graves' hyperthyroidism. Each CDR3 is given with its conserved first and last residue. The D gene is left open where the match is weak. Rows give clone size only sometimes, using once, few, many, or a class for an expanded clone.

CDR3 DNA	CDR3 protein	CDR3 length	clone size	V gene	J gene	D gene
TGTGCCAGCAGTTTTAACCACAATGGCTACACCTTC	CASSFNHNGYTF	12	many	TRBV12-3/TRBV12-4	TRBJ1-2	-
TGTGCCATCAGGACCGGGACAGGGGTAGACACTGAAGCTTTCTTT	CAIRTGTGVDTEAFF	15	many	TRBV10-3	TRBJ1-1	TRBD1
TGTGCCAGCAGTTTATCGGCTAGCGGAAGGAATGAGCAGTTCTTC	CASSLSASGRNEQFF	15	many	TRBV12-3/TRBV12-4	TRBJ2-1	TRBD2
TGTGCCAGCAGAGGACTAGCGTCACCCAATGAGCAGTTCTTC	CASRGLASPNEQFF	14	-	TRBV25-1	TRBJ2-1	TRBD2
TGCAGCGTCACGTTCGGGGTCGGAGGATACAATGAGCAGTTCTTC	CSVTFGVGGYNEQFF	15	many	TRBV29-1	TRBJ2-1	-
TGTGCCAGCATCGGACAGGGAAGGGAAAAACTGTTTTTT	CASIGQGREKLFF	13	-	TRBV6-1	TRBJ1-4	TRBD1
TGTGCCAGCAGCCGAAACGGGCCAGGACTAATGAACACTGAAGCTTTCTTT	CASSRNGPGLMNTEAFF	17	-	TRBV7-6	TRBJ1-1	-
TGTGCCAGCAGAGGACGAAGTAATGAAAAACTGTTTTTT	CASRGRSNEKLFF	13	many	TRBV27	TRBJ1-4	-
TGTGCCGCGGCGGAGGGAAGTAGCAATCAGCCCCAGCATTTT	CAAAEGSSNQPQHF	14	few	TRBV6-1	TRBJ1-5	-
TGTGCCAGTAAGCGTACAGACCCTACTCTCTCTGGGGCCAACGTCCTGACTTTC	CASKRTDPTLSGANVLTF	18	-	TRBV19	TRBJ2-6	-
TGTGCCAGCCTCCAACGCCGACAGGGCCTTGATGCTGAGACCCAGTACTTC	CASLQRRQGLDAETQYF	17	many	TRBV2	TRBJ2-5	TRBD1
TGTGCCAGCAGCCCTTTTACAGGGGGCTATGGCTGCACCTTC	CASSPFTGGYGCTF	14	-	TRBV16	TRBJ1-2	TRBD1
TGCAGCACCTTTACTGCGGGGGGCTCCTACACCTTC	CSTFTAGGSYTF	12	many	TRBV29-1	TRBJ1-2	-
TGTGCCAGCAGTTTTAACGGCCCCCAGGGTAACTCCTACGAGCAGTACTTC	CASSFNGPQGNSYEQYF	17	many	TRBV12-3/TRBV12-4	TRBJ2-7	-
TGTGCCAGCAGCCGCCCAATCCGATCGGGTGAGCAGTACTTC	CASSRPIRSGEQYF	14	few	TRBV13	TRBJ2-7	-
TGTGCCAGCAGTTTGCCGACCATATGGGGCAATGAGCAGTTCTTC	CASSLPTIWGNEQFF	15	-	TRBV27	TRBJ2-1	-
TGTGCCAGCAGCTTCAGGGGGCGCGACGAGCAGTACTTC	CASSFRGRDEQYF	13	once	TRBV11-1	TRBJ2-7	TRBD1
TGTGCCAGCAGCTTAAGTGACAGGGGAGATTCACCCCTCCACTTT	CASSLSDRGDSPLHF	15	many	TRBV11-1	TRBJ1-6	TRBD1
TGTGCCACCAGCAGAGTTGGGTTTTCTCGGTATGGCTACACCTTC	CATSRVGFSRYGYTF	15	few	TRBV15	TRBJ1-2	-
TGTGCCAGCAGTTACTCGGGAATCTGGGAGACCCAGTACTTC	CASSYSGIWETQYF	14	many	TRBV6-5	TRBJ2-5	-
TGTGCCAGCAGTGAAAGACAGGGCCCCTATCAGCCCCAGCATTTT	CASSERQGPYQPQHF	15	many	TRBV2	TRBJ1-5	TRBD1
TGCAGTGCGCAGTCCCTAGTGCTCAATGAGCAGTTCTTC	CSAQSLVLNEQFF	13	-	TRBV20-1	TRBJ2-1	-
TGTGCCAGCAGTTTGGACAGCAACACTGAAGCTTTCTTT	CASSLDSNTEAFF	13	many	TRBV27	TRBJ1-1	-
TGCGCCAGCAGCTTGGAGGGGGGGGACGACTATGGCTACACCTTC	CASSLEGGDDYGYTF	15	-	TRBV5-1	TRBJ1-2	-
TGTGCCAGCAGTCGACTCGATGACTCCTTGAATGAGCAGTTCTTC	CASSRLDDSLNEQFF	15	many	TRBV28	TRBJ2-1	-
TGTGCCAGTAGTATAGTTAATCTGGACAGGGGGCGGAACATTCAGTACTTC	CASSIVNLDRGRNIQYF	17	few	TRBV19	TRBJ2-4	TRBD1
TGTGCCAGTAGTGTACTAGCGGGAGGGTCGGCATACGAGCAGTACTTC	CASSVLAGGSAYEQYF	16	many	TRBV19	TRBJ2-7	TRBD2
TGTGCCAGCAGCTTGGACAGGGGGAACACTGAAGCTTTCTTT	CASSLDRGNTEAFF	14	many	TRBV5-1	TRBJ1-1	TRBD1
TGTGCCAGCAGCTTAGAAATTCAGGGTTTGGTATGGAATGAGCAGTTCTTC	CASSLEIQGLVWNEQFF	17	many	TRBV7-2	TRBJ2-1	-
TGTGCCAGCAGCCAAGGGACTAGCGGGAGAAGGAATGAGCAGTTCTTC	CASSQGTSGRRNEQFF	16	-	TRBV3-1	TRBJ2-1	TRBD2
TGTGCCAGCAGCCCAGGAGGGGGCCCCAATGAAAAACTGTTTTTT	CASSPGGGPNEKLFF	15	many	TRBV9	TRBJ1-4	TRBD1
TGTGCCAGCAGCTTAACTTGGGGGGGGACGAACACCGGGGAGCTGTTTTTT	CASSLTWGGTNTGELFF	17	few	TRBV7-8	TRBJ2-2	TRBD2
TGCGCCAGCAGCCTCCTACAGCGGGAGGGCCGGGAGACCCAGTACTTC	CASSLLQREGRETQYF	16	-	TRBV4-1	TRBJ2-5	TRBD2
TGTGCCAGCTCACGACTCGGGTCTAACCAAGAGACCCAGTACTTC	CASSRLGSNQETQYF	15	many	TRBV18	TRBJ2-5	-
TGTGCCAGCAGCTTAGATCTCTGGCAGCTCTATGGCTACACCTTC	CASSLDLWQLYGYTF	15	many	TRBV11-2	TRBJ1-2	-
TGTGCCAGCAGTTTGCTCCGGGAACCCTACGAGCAGTACTTC	CASSLLREPYEQYF	14	many	TRBV28	TRBJ2-7	-
TGTGCCAGCATCGCATCCGGTTCCGGGGGGACTGAAGCTTTCTTT	CASIASGSGGTEAFF	15	-	TRBV6-1	TRBJ1-1	-
TGTGCCATTCGGAGGTCCAACACTGAAGCTTTCTTT	CAIRRSNTEAFF	12	-	TRBV6-2/TRBV6-3	TRBJ1-1	-
TGCGCCAGCAGCGCCCAGGGGGCCCACAGTGATGAGCAGTTCTTC	CASSAQGAHSDEQFF	15	-	TRBV5-1	TRBJ2-1	TRBD1
TGTGCCAGCAGACCGGACAGGTTTTATGGCTACACCTTC	CASRPDRFYGYTF	13	many	TRBV12-3/TRBV12-4	TRBJ1-2	TRBD1
TGTGCCAGCAGTTCCGGGACAGGGAGCACAGATACGCAGTATTTT	CASSSGTGSTDTQYF	15	many	TRBV5-6	TRBJ2-3	TRBD1